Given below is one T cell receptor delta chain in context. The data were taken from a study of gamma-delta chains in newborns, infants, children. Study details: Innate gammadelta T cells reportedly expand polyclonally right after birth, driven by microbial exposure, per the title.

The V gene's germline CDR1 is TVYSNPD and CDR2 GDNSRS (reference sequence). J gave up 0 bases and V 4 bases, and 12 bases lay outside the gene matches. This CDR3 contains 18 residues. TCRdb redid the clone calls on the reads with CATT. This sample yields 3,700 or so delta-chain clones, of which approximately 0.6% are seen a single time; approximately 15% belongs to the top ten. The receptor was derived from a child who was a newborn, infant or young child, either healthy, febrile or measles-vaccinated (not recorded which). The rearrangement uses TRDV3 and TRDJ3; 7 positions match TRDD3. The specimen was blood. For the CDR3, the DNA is TGTGCCTCCCGGGGTAGGGGGATGAGCTCCTGGGACACCCGACAGATGTTTTTC. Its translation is CASRGRGMSSWDTRQMFF.